Below, 10 T cell receptor beta chains from the same sample are listed, as sequenced in a study of response to subunit inactivated influenza vaccine. TCRdb reprocessed the RT-PCR reads with MiXCR, giving one entry per CDR3 protein. The sample holds 450,000 to 600,000 distinct CDR3 sequences; 7.5% to 8.5% are singletons and the top ten take 10% to 15%. Sequencing used PBMCs from blood, obtained around 25 months after vaccination. The receptors originated from a man in his fifties or sixties who received an inactivated influenza vaccine.

This clonotype was detected only a few times. The chain is built from TRBV20-1 and TRBJ2-1, with D perhaps TRBD2 (7 bases). Germline V CDR1 and CDR2: DFQATT, SNEGSKA (reference sequence). Trimming shortened V by 3 bases and J by 9 bases, and 21 bases separated the two germline ends. The CDR3 has 15 amino acids. The CDR3 nucleotides read TGCAGTGCTAGCCCTGGGGGGGGCCCCTCTTCTGAGCAGTTCTTC. Its protein is CSASPGGGPSSEQFF.

This rearrangement joins TRBV11-2 to TRBJ2-7, with D uncertain. V was trimmed by 5 bases and J by 6 bases, leaving 8 bases between them. This CDR3 has 11 amino acids. Germline-derived CDR1 and CDR2 are SGHAT and FQNNGV. DNA for the CDR3: TGTGCCAGCAGCCACTGGGGCGAGCAGTACTTC. Amino acid sequence: CASSHWGEQYF.

This clonotype appeared a single time. The chain uses TRBV5-6 and TRBJ2-3; 10 nucleotides match TRBD2. Trimming took 1 base from V and 3 from J; bases not matched to a gene: 5. This CDR3 comprises 16 residues. The germline V gene has CDR1 SGHDT and CDR2 YYEEEE. This chain's CDR3 is CASSLRGLALTDTQYF. The DNA for the CDR3 is TGTGCCAGCAGCTTGCGGGGACTAGCGCTGACAGATACGCAGTATTTT.

This clonotype appeared many times. V and J are TRBV12-3 or TRBV12-4 and TRBJ1-2; D gene unclear. CDR3 size: 13 residues. Trimming left V 3 bases short and J 8 bases short, with 13 bases between. Written as DNA, the CDR3 is TGTGCCAGCAGTTTTTCTAGAGGCAACGGCTACACCTTC. Protein sequence: CASSFSRGNGYTF.

In this sample, this clonotype turned up many times. The gene calls are TRBV5-1 and TRBJ1-1; the D is unclear. Trimming took off 4 bases at V and 1 base at J, with 8 bases between the two ends. The germline gives CDR1 SGHRS, CDR2 YFSETQ. CDR3 size: 13 residues. The CDR3 DNA is TGCGCCAGCAGCCCGGCGGGGAACACTGAAGCTTTCTTT. It is translated as CASSPAGNTEAFF.

This sequence joins TRBV11-1 and TRBJ1-6, with 7 bases lining up with TRBD1. Germline CDR1 SGHAT, CDR2 FQDESV (reference sequence). V was clipped by 4 bases and J by 9 bases; unmatched bases: 9. The CDR3 sequence is 15 residues long. The CDR3 DNA is TGTGCCAGCAGCTCCGGGGACAGAGGGACTTCACCCCTCCACTTT. Protein sequence: CASSSGDRGTSPLHF.

Concerning this clonotype itself: It may be a read error: a sequence one base away is much more abundant. This chain uses TRBV24-1 with TRBJ2-3; D ambiguous. Trimming removed 0 bases from V and 4 bases from J, with 1 base in between. Looked up from germline, CDR1 is KGHDR and CDR2 is SFDVKD. The CDR3 runs 12 residues. The CDR3 sequence is CATSDLSDTQYF. DNA of the CDR3: TGTGCCACCAGTGATTTGTCAGATACGCAGTATTTT.

In its sample, this clonotype was seen many times. This chain joins TRBV6-1 and TRBJ1-4; D is ambiguous. The length of the CDR3 is 13 residues. The V end lost 5 bases, the J end lost 8 bases, and 12 bases lay between the germline ends. The germline CDR1 and CDR2 sequences are MNHNS and SASEGT. The CDR3 spells CASSPKDGEKLFF. For the CDR3, the DNA is TGTGCCAGCAGTCCCAAGGACGGCGAAAAACTGTTTTTT.

This clonotype was observed a few times. This rearrangement joins TRBV24-1 to TRBJ2-1; 14 bases agree with TRBD2. V shed 4 bases and J 7 bases; nucleotides not matched to a gene: 5. The CDR3 has 16 residues. Germline V gene lookup returns CDR1 KGHDR and CDR2 SFDVKD. In nucleotides, the CDR3 is TGTGCCACCAGTGAGCTTAGGACTAGCGGGAGGAATGAGCAGTTCTTC. Its translation: CATSELRTSGRNEQFF.

V gene TRBV28 combines with J gene TRBJ1-6, with D possibly matching TRBD1 (6 bases). V was clipped by 5 bases and J by 11 bases, with 31 bases between them. From germline, CDR1 is MDHEN and CDR2 SYDVKM. This CDR3 is 19 amino acids long. CDR3 nucleotides: TGTGCCAGCAGTGCTAGAAGGGGACAAGGGCTAATAGGTCCAACACCCCTCCACTTT. Translating it yields CASSARRGQGLIGPTPLHF. Full variable domain (rest looked up from reference TRBV28 and TRBJ1-6): DVKVTQSSRYLVKRTGEKVFLECVQDMDHENMFWYRQDPGLGLRLIYFSYDVKMKEKGDIPEGYSVSREKKERFSLILESASTNQTSMYLCASSARRGQGLIGPTPLHFGNGTRLTVT.